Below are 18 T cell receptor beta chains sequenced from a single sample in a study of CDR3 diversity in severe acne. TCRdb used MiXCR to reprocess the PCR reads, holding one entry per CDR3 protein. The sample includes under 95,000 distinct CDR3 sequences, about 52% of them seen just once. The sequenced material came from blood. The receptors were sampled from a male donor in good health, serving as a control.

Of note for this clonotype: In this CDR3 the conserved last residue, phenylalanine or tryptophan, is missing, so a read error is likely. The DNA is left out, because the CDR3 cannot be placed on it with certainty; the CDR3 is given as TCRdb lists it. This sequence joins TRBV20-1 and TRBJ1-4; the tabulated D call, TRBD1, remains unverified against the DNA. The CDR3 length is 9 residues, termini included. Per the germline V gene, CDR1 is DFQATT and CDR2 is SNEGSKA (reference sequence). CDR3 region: CSARTGATI.

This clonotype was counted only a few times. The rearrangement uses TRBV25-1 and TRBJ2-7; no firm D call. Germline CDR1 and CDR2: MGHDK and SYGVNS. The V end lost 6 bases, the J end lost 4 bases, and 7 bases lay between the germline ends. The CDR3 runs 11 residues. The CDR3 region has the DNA TGTGCCAGCAGCCCCGGATACGAGCAGTACTTC. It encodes CASSPGYEQYF.

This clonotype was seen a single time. The CDR3 nucleotides read TGTGCCAGCAGTCGGGCCCAGGGGAGCCTACCCAAGACCTACGAGCAGTACTTC. Protein: CASSRAQGSLPKTYEQYF. The J gene is TRBJ2-7, the V gene TRBV5-4; perhaps TRBD1 as D (6 bases). This CDR3 comprises 18 residues. Germline CDR1 SGHNT, CDR2 YYREEE (reference sequence). V lost 5 bases and J 2 bases, leaving 26 bases between the germline ends.

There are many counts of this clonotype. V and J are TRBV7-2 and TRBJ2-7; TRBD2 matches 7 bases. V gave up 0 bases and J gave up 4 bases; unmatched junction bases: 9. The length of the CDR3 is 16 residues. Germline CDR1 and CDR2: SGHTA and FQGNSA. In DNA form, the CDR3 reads TGTGCCAGCAGCTTAGCGCCAGGGACGGGGGGTTACGAGCAGTACTTC. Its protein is CASSLAPGTGGYEQYF. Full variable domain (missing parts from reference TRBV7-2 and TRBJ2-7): GAGVSQSPSNKVTEKGKDVELRCDPISGHTALYWYRQSLGQGLEFLIYFQGNSAPDKSGLPSDRFSAERTGGSVSTLTIQRTQQEDSAVYLCASSLAPGTGGYEQYFGPGTRLTVT.

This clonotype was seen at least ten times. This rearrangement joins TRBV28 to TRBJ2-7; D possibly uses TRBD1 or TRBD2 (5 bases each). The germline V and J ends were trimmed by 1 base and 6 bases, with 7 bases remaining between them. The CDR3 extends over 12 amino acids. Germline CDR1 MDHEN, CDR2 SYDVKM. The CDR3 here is CASSLSGAEQYF. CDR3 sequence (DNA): TGTGCCAGCAGTTTATCCGGGGCCGAGCAGTACTTC.

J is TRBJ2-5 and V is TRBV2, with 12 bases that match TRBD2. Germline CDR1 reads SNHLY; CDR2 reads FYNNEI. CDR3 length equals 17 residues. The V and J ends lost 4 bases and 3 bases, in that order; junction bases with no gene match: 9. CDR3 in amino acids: CASSALAGGSYKETQYF. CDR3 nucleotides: TGTGCCAGCAGTGCCCTAGCGGGAGGGTCGTACAAAGAGACCCAGTACTTC.

The CDR3, as DNA: TGTGCCACCAGTGTGGGGGAAAGCTCCTACAATGAGCAGTTCTTC. Its protein is CATSVGESSYNEQFF. V is TRBV24-1 and J is TRBJ2-1; D is possibly TRBD1 or TRBD2 (5 bases each). The CDR3 contains 15 residues. Per germline, CDR1 KGHDR and CDR2 SFDVKD. V was pared by 5 bases and J by 0 bases, with 10 bases between.

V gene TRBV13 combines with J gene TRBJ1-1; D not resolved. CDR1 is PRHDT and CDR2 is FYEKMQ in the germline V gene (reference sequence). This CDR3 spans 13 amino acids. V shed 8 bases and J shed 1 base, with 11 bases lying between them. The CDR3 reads CASGVGPNTEAFF. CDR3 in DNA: TGTGCCAGCGGGGTAGGCCCGAACACTGAAGCTTTCTTT.

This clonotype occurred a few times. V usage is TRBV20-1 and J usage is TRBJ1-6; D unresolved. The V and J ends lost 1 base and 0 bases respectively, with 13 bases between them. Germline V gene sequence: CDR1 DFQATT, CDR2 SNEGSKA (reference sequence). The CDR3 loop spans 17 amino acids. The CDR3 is CSARVLARSSYNSPLHF. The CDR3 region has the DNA TGCAGTGCTAGAGTTCTGGCACGGAGCTCCTATAATTCACCCCTCCACTTT.

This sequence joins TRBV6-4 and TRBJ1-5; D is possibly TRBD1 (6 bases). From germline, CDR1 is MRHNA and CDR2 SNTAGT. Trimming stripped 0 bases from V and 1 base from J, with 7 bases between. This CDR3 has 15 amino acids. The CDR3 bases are TGTGCCAGCAGTGACTCAGACAGGAGCAATCAGCCCCAGCATTTT. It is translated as CASSDSDRSNQPQHF.

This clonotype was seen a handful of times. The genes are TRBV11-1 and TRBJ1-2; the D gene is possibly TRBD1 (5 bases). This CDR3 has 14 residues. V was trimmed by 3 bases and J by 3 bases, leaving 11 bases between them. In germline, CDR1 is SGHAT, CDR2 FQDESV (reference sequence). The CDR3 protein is CASSLGLTDYGYTF. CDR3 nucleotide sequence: TGTGCCAGCAGCTTGGGACTTACTGACTATGGCTACACCTTC.

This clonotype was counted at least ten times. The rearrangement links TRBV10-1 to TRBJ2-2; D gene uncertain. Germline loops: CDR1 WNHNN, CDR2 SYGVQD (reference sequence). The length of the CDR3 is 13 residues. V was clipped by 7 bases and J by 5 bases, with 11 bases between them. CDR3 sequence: CASNSQGTGELFF. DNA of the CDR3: TGCGCCAGCAATTCGCAAGGGACCGGGGAGCTGTTTTTT.

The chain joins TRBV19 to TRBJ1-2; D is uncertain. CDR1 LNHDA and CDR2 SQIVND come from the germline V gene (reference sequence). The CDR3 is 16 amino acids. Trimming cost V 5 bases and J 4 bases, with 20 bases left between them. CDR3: CASSSAPLEYRYGYTF. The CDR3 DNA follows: TGTGCCAGTAGTTCGGCCCCCCTTGAGTATCGCTATGGCTACACCTTC.

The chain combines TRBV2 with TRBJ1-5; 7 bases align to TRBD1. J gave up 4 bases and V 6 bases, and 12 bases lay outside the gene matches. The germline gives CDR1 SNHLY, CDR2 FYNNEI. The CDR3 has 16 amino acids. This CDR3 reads CASRGAGGFKNQPQHF. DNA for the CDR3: TGTGCCAGCAGAGGGGCAGGGGGATTCAAAAATCAGCCCCAGCATTTT.

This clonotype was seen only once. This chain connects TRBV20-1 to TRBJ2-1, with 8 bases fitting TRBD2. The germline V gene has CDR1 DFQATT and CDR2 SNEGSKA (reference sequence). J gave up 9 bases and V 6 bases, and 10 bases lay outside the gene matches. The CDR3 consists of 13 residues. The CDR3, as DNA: TGCAGTGCAGGACACTCCGGGAGGGGTGAGCAGTTCTTC. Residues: CSAGHSGRGEQFF.

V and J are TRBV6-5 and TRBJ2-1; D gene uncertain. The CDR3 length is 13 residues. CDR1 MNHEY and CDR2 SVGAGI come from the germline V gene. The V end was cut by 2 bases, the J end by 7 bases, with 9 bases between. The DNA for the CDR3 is TGTGCCAGCAGTTACGCTGGGATGAATGAGCAGTTCTTC. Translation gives CASSYAGMNEQFF.

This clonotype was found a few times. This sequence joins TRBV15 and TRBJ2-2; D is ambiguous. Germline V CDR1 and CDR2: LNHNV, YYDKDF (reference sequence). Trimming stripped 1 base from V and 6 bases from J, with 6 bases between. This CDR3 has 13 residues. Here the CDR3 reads CATSRGAAGELFF. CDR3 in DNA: TGTGCCACCAGCAGAGGCGCGGCCGGGGAGCTGTTTTTT.

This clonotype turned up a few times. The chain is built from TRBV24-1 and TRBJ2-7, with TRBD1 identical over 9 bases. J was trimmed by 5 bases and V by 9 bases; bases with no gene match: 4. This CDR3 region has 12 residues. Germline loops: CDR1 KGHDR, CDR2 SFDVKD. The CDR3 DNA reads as TGTGCCACCGGGGGACAGGGCCACGAGCAGTACTTC. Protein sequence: CATGGQGHEQYF.